The clone carrying this T cell receptor beta chain has ten or more counts. The antigen is not known. This sample was included in a study of identical twins. Template switching (which added a universal primer site) was used, and cDNA carried unique molecular identifiers. TCRdb ran MiXCR on the 5' RACE reads and lists one entry per CDR3 protein. The table includes around 230,000 distinct CDR3 sequences, around 6.5% detected once. Study-wide results and limits: Reduced insertions were recorded for abundant cord blood beta clonotypes, with no such pattern in memory repertoires.

Germline V gene data show CDR1 as MNHEY and CDR2 as SMNVEV (reference sequence). The V gene end was trimmed by 5 bases and the J gene end by 4 bases; junction bases not matched to a gene: 7. CDR3 size: 14 residues. In addition, the sample was reused for a study of T cells expressing NK-cell markers. Turning to that study: CD3+CD56+NKG2C+, CD3+CD56+NKG2C- and CD3+CD56-NKG2C+ T cells, once sorted, supplied the TCR beta repertoires. HCMV seropositivity marked most of the eight sequenced donors; one was seronegative.

Sequences were obtained from CD8+ T cells sorted from blood. The chain joins TRBV27 to TRBJ2-7; 8 bases align to TRBD1. This sequence was found in a woman under 30 in good health. In DNA, the CDR3 is TGTGCCAGCAGTGCCGGACAGGGCTCGTACGAGCAGTACTTC. Encoded protein: CASSAGQGSYEQYF.